This T cell receptor beta chain was retrieved from a study of early T cells in non-severe SARS-CoV-2 infection. Study background: Sequencing input comprised bulk RNA from unsorted whole blood; chain pairing was not available.

Germline loops: CDR1 SGHTA, CDR2 FQGNSA. CDR3 length equals 17 residues. Trimming stripped 1 base from V and 4 bases from J, with 19 bases between. This clonotype was recorded many times. Its antigen remains unidentified. Study-wide points: Matching against VDJdb likely underestimated virus-specific expansions, favoring anti-spike CD8.

Individual cDNA molecules were tagged with unique molecular identifiers, the study reported. TCRdb analysed the 5' RACE reads with MiXCR anew, one entry per CDR3 protein. The sample has over 25,000 distinct CDR3 sequences; 5.4% are singletons. The sample comprised whole blood. This clonotype originated in an adult who was a healthcare worker with PCR-confirmed SARS-CoV-2 infection or an uninfected control (not recorded which). This chain joins TRBV7-2 and TRBJ1-1; D not resolved. The CDR3 DNA is TGTGCCAGCAGCTTAGTCTCTGGGGTAACCTTCGGCACTGAAGCTTTCTTT. It translates to CASSLVSGVTFGTEAFF.